Below, 20 T cell receptor beta chains from the same sample are listed, as sequenced in a study of blood T cells in healthy people across ages. A J-beta primer mix and a sample-barcoded 5' primer were used in a second PCR of roughly 7 to 12 cycles. Each CDR3 protein is one row after TCRdb ran MiXCR on the 5' RACE reads. This sample yields about 650,000 distinct CDR3 sequences, of which approximately 31% are seen a single time; 15% belongs to the top ten. Sequenced material: blood. The receptor set was obtained from a woman older than 75 in good health.

This clonotype occurred many times. V is TRBV7-2 and J is TRBJ2-3; TRBD2 matches at 8 bases. The CDR3 runs 17 residues. Losses at the gene ends were 3 bases for V and 2 bases for J; bases not matched to a gene: 10. The germline V gene encodes CDR1 SGHTA and CDR2 FQGNSA. CDR3 loop: CASSLFAAGAPTDTQYF. Here the CDR3 DNA reads TGTGCCAGCAGCTTGTTTGCAGCGGGGGCCCCCACAGATACGCAGTATTTT.

This clonotype has just a few counts. The chain recombines TRBV12-3 or TRBV12-4 with TRBJ2-3; a weak D match, TRBD2 (6 bases). The CDR3 covers 15 residues. Trimming cost V 3 bases and J 1 base, with 11 bases left between them. CDR3 sequence reads: CASSLEGQGTDTQYF. The CDR3, as DNA: TGTGCCAGCAGTTTGGAGGGGCAAGGCACAGATACGCAGTATTTT.

This clonotype appeared a few times. This chain links TRBV9 with TRBJ2-1; the match to TRBD2 covers 10 bases. This CDR3 region has 16 residues. Trimming took 3 bases from V and 7 from J; bases not matched to a gene: 10. Germline values: CDR1 SGDLS, CDR2 YYNGEE. The CDR3 coding sequence is TGTGCCAGCAGCGGCAGACAGCGGGGGGGCCAGAATGAGCAGTTCTTC. It translates to CASSGRQRGGQNEQFF.

This clonotype was detected ten times or more. The rearrangement uses TRBV7-9 and TRBJ1-4, with D perhaps TRBD1 (5 bases). This CDR3 comprises 16 residues. Germline CDR1 SEHNR, CDR2 FQNEAQ (reference sequence). V was clipped by 6 bases and J by 7 bases, with 21 bases between them. The CDR3 DNA reads as TGTGCCAGCAGTCGCGGGACCTTGGAATTGCTTGAAAAACTGTTTTTT. This translates into CASSRGTLELLEKLFF.

In its sample, this clonotype was seen a few times. V and J are TRBV29-1 and TRBJ1-2; weak D call: TRBD1 (5 bases). There are 14 residues in the CDR3. V was shortened by 5 bases and J by 8 bases, with 21 bases between the two germline ends. Germline lookup yields CDR1 SQVTM and CDR2 ANQGSEA. The CDR3 loop is CSVSVGTEWEGYTF. In DNA, the CDR3 is TGCAGCGTTAGTGTAGGGACCGAGTGGGAAGGCTACACCTTC.

This chain joins TRBV7-2 and TRBJ1-3; D perhaps matches TRBD1 (5 bases). CDR3 length equals 13 residues. The V and J ends lost 5 bases and 8 bases respectively, with 13 bases between them. Germline CDR1 reads SGHTA; CDR2 reads FQGNSA. The CDR3 is CASSARRGDTIYF. The CDR3 DNA follows: TGTGCCAGCAGCGCACGAAGGGGAGACACCATATATTTT. The variable domain in full, completed from reference TRBV7-2 and TRBJ1-3, reads GAGVSQSPSNKVTEKGKDVELRCDPISGHTALYWYRQSLGQGLEFLIYFQGNSAPDKSGLPSDRFSAERTGGSVSTLTIQRTQQEDSAVYLCASSARRGDTIYFGEGSWLTVV.

This clonotype was detected many times. The chain carries TRBV7-2 and TRBJ2-5, with TRBD1 matching 7 bases. CDR3 length: 15 residues. V was pared by 4 bases and J by 2 bases, with 7 bases of the junction left unmatched. Germline V gives CDR1 SGHTA, CDR2 FQGNSA. The chain's CDR3 is CASSSSGTDQETQYF. The CDR3 DNA follows: TGTGCCAGCAGCTCCTCCGGGACAGATCAAGAGACCCAGTACTTC.

This clonotype was picked up many times. The chain has TRBV10-3 and TRBJ2-7; the match to TRBD1 covers 7 bases. This CDR3 is built from 16 residues. V shed 4 bases, J shed 0 bases, and the junction held 9 bases outside the gene matches. CDR1 is ENHRY, CDR2 SYGVKD, per germline. The CDR3 sequence is CAISGGTAPSSYEQYF. CDR3 nucleotide sequence: TGTGCCATCAGTGGGGGGACAGCCCCGAGCTCCTACGAGCAGTACTTC.

This clonotype was seen repeatedly, ten times or more. This sequence joins TRBV29-1 and TRBJ2-3, with 11 positions matching TRBD2. V shed 4 bases, J shed 10 bases, and the junction held 10 bases outside the gene matches. Germline V gene sequence: CDR1 SQVTM, CDR2 ANQGSEA. This CDR3 comprises 14 residues. DNA for the CDR3: TGCAGCGTTGGGGCTAGCGGGGGGTCGGGAGCGCAGTATTTT. It translates to CSVGASGGSGAQYF.

This sequence joins TRBV3-1 and TRBJ2-2; 8 bases fit TRBD2. Trimming took 4 bases from V and 5 from J; bases not matched to a gene: 6. Germline V gene lookup returns CDR1 LGHDT and CDR2 YNNKEL (reference sequence). This CDR3 contains 15 residues. The chain's CDR3 is CASSPRPSGTGELFF. As DNA, the CDR3 is TGTGCCAGCAGCCCCCGACCTAGCGGGACCGGGGAGCTGTTTTTT.

There are many counts of this clonotype. The chain couples TRBV6-6 to TRBJ1-2; the match to TRBD1 covers 8 bases. V was clipped by 2 bases and J by 7 bases; unmatched bases: 12. The CDR3 runs 16 residues. CDR1 and CDR2 (germline): MNHNY, SVGAGI (reference sequence). The CDR3, as DNA: TGTGCCAGCAGTTACGCCTTGGACAGGGTTCGGGGTGGCTACACCTTC. Encoded protein: CASSYALDRVRGGYTF.

Concerning this clonotype itself: A read error is possible here, since a much larger clone lies one base away. The J gene is TRBJ2-1, the V gene TRBV3-1; TRBD2 might be the D (5 bases). The CDR3 length is 13 residues. V was trimmed by 3 bases and J by 10 bases, leaving 13 bases between them. Germline V CDR1 and CDR2: LGHDT, YNNKEL (reference sequence). As DNA, the CDR3 is TGTGCCAGCAGCCAGGGGAGACGAGCGGAGCAGTTCTTC. Its translation is CASSQGRRAEQFF.

J is TRBJ1-4 and V is TRBV6-5; TRBD1 matches at 7 bases. V shed 2 bases and J 5 bases; nucleotides not matched to a gene: 8. The germline gives CDR1 MNHEY, CDR2 SVGAGI. The length of the CDR3 is 16 residues. The CDR3 here is CASSYVGQTPNEKLFF. Written as DNA, the CDR3 is TGTGCCAGCAGTTACGTGGGACAGACCCCGAATGAAAAACTGTTTTTT.

There are many counts of this clonotype. The gene calls are TRBV5-1 and TRBJ2-1; 12 nucleotides agree with TRBD2. Germline loops: CDR1 SGHRS, CDR2 YFSETQ. The junction had 5 bases not matched to a gene; V was cut back by 4 bases and J by 6 bases. CDR3 length equals 15 residues. This CDR3 reads CASSPASGGVNEQFF. CDR3 nucleotides: TGCGCCAGCAGCCCGGCTAGCGGGGGGGTCAATGAGCAGTTCTTC.

This clonotype was found many times. One end of the junction is discordant with germline, which a read error may explain. The rearrangement joins TRBV7-7 to TRBJ2-5; D remains unclear. The CDR3 contains 13 residues. Germline V lookup: CDR1 SSHAT, CDR2 FNYEAQ (reference sequence). CDR3 DNA: TGTGCTAGCAGCTTAGTTTTACAAGAGACCCAGTACTTC. This codes for CASSLVLQETQYF.

In this sample, this clonotype turned up a few times. A much larger clone lies one base from this, so it may be a read error. This chain joins TRBV5-1 and TRBJ1-1; no clear D gene. The CDR3 consists of 12 residues. From germline, CDR1 is SGHRS and CDR2 YFSETQ. The CDR3, as DNA: TGCGCCGGCAGCCGTTCCAGTGGGGTAGCTTTCTTT. Its protein is CAGSRSSGVAFF.

J is TRBJ2-3 and V is TRBV30; D is tentatively TRBD1 or TRBD2 (6 bases each). Trimming left V 7 bases short and J 2 bases short, with 16 bases between. Germline V lookup: CDR1 GTSNPN, CDR2 SVGIG (reference sequence). The CDR3 is made up of 14 amino acids. The DNA for the CDR3 is TGTGCCTCCCCCCTCGGGGGCTTCACAGATACGCAGTATTTT. Amino acid sequence: CASPLGGFTDTQYF.

Remarks on this clonotype: This sequence may be a read error, since a much larger clone differs from it by one base. CDR3 protein: CASSVARTCDEQFF. CDR3 sequence (DNA): TGTGCCAGCAGCGTAGCCCGGACCTGCGATGAGCAGTTCTTC. The genes are TRBV9 and TRBJ2-1; D unresolved. The CDR3 is made up of 14 amino acids. Germline V gene sequence: CDR1 SGDLS, CDR2 YYNGEE. The V end lost 0 bases, the J end lost 8 bases, and 12 bases lay between the germline ends.

This clonotype was counted ten times or more. The CDR3 DNA is TGTGCCAGCAGTTTGTTACTAGCGGGACTAGAGACCCAGTACTTC. Its translation: CASSLLLAGLETQYF. The V gene is TRBV12-3 or TRBV12-4, the J gene TRBJ2-5; 10 positions match TRBD2. Trimming removed 3 bases from V and 4 bases from J; junction bases left unmatched: 5. The CDR3 is made up of 15 amino acids.

For this clonotype: This may arise from a read error, as a much more abundant clone is one base away. This sequence joins TRBV7-2 and TRBJ2-1, with D maybe TRBD2 (7 bases). The V end was cut by 0 bases, the J end by 3 bases, with 12 bases between. This CDR3 contains 16 residues. The germline V gene has CDR1 SGHTA and CDR2 FQGNSA. The CDR3 region is CASSLARGGGYNEQFF. CDR3 in DNA: TGTGCCAGCAGCTTAGCACGAGGGGGGGGCTACAATGAGCAGTTCTTC.